This entry concerns a single T cell receptor (beta chain). Its matching antigen is unknown. The CDR3 covers 15 residues. The germline V gene has CDR1 SGHRS and CDR2 YFSETQ. V was trimmed by 5 bases and J by 2 bases, leaving 17 bases between them. This sample is part of a study of graft-versus-host responses after intestinal transplantation. Regarding the study as a whole: Early HvG declines after transplant were associated with peak circulating GvH clone levels. The marrow of recipients harbored GvH clones, and ileum or blood showed some of them first.

Using immunoSEQ multiplex PCR, the repertoire was profiled, and TCRdb retains in-frame clones only, with some absent. The data hold approximately 99,000 clones, with less than 95% observed a single time. The sequences come from unstimulated CD8+ T cells sorted from spleen or lymph node cells, collected before transplant. This TCR derives from a human donor who was the organ donor for an intestinal transplant. The V gene is TRBV5-1, the J gene TRBJ2-7, with D uncertain. CDR3 amino acids: CASRLTGLLTYEQYF. The DNA of the CDR3 is TGCGCCAGCAGACTGACCGGGTTATTGACCTACGAGCAGTACTTC.